A single sample gave rise to the 5 T cell receptor beta chains below, sequenced in a study of response to subunit inactivated influenza vaccine. TCRdb fed the RT-PCR reads into MiXCR, producing one record per CDR3 protein. The sample has about 780,000 distinct CDR3 sequences, 15% to 20% seen once. The specimen comprised PBMCs from blood, sampled 5 days after vaccination. Receptors were obtained from a man in his forties or fifties who received an inactivated influenza vaccine.

This clonotype was picked up a small number of times. The chain carries TRBV11-2 and TRBJ2-3; tentatively, D is TRBD1 or TRBD2 (6 bases each). Germline CDR1 and CDR2: SGHAT and FQNNGV. CDR3 length: 17 residues. The V end lost 0 bases, the J end lost 2 bases, and 15 bases lay between the germline ends. CDR3 nucleotides: TGTGCCAGCAGCTTAGATCTAGGGGGGTTCGCCACAGATACGCAGTATTTT. Translating it yields CASSLDLGGFATDTQYF.

The V and J genes are TRBV20-1 and TRBJ1-5; D call uncertain. CDR1 and CDR2 (germline): DFQATT, SNEGSKA (reference sequence). CDR3 size: 12 residues. The ends were cut back, 6 bases at V and 4 bases at J, with 10 bases in the middle. In DNA, the CDR3 is TGCAGTGCGTCAGTGATGAATCAGCCCCAGCATTTT. Translated, it gives CSASVMNQPQHF.

This clonotype was seen more than once but under ten times. The genes are TRBV7-2 and TRBJ1-4, with no clear D. V was clipped by 2 bases and J by 2 bases, with 9 bases between them. The CDR3 extends over 15 amino acids. In germline, CDR1 is SGHTA, CDR2 FQGNSA. CDR3 sequence (DNA): TGTGCCAGCAGCTTACGTCGGGTTACTAATGAAAAACTGTTTTTT. It specifies CASSLRRVTNEKLFF.

This clonotype appeared a few times. This sequence joins TRBV20-1 and TRBJ2-5, with 7 bases that match TRBD1. The CDR3 is 14 residues long. Germline V gene data show CDR1 as DFQATT and CDR2 as SNEGSKA (reference sequence). V lost 8 bases to trimming and J lost 2 bases; unmatched junction nucleotides: 11. The CDR3 is CSSQTGTVQETQYF. DNA of the CDR3: TGCAGTTCACAGACCGGGACAGTGCAAGAGACCCAGTACTTC.

The table lists this clonotype with many counts. The rearrangement uses TRBV4-2 and TRBJ2-7, with 7 bases aligning to TRBD2. The CDR3 spans 16 residues. Trimming took 0 bases from V and 6 from J; bases not matched to a gene: 11. Germline V gene data show CDR1 as LGHNA and CDR2 as YNFKEQ. CDR3 protein: CASSQDGGAGLGEQYF. CDR3 nucleotides: TGTGCCAGCAGCCAAGATGGGGGAGCGGGACTGGGCGAGCAGTACTTC.